This TCR beta chain was sequenced during a study of tumor-infiltrating lymphocytes in oesophageal squamous cell carcinoma. This CDR3 is built from 15 residues. Germline values: CDR1 DFQATT, CDR2 SNEGSKA (reference sequence). The junction had 9 bases not matched to a gene; V was cut back by 3 bases and J by 5 bases. A few counts support this clonotype. Each CDR3 protein is one row after TCRdb ran MiXCR on the PCR reads. The repertoire holds around 12,000 distinct CDR3 sequences, with approximately 54% as singletons. The V call is TRBV20-1, the J call TRBJ2-3; 9 bases match TRBD2. The sequenced material came from esophageal tumor tissue. The sequence came from a male donor with esophageal squamous cell carcinoma. The CDR3 bases are TGCAGTGCTAGTCTCCCTAGCGGGGTGGTAGATACGCAGTATTTT. Translating gives CSASLPSGVVDTQYF.